The 23 T cell receptor beta chains below all came from one sample that was sequenced in a study of T cell responses to AZD1222 COVID-19 vaccine. Repertoires were generated with immunoSEQ multiplex PCR, while TCRdb's copy carries only in-frame clones and drops some. This sample carries approximately 85,000 clones, 80% to 90% of them seen once, and the ten largest clones take about 6%. This specimen consisted of peripheral blood, obtained on day 0 of AZD1222 vaccination. Every receptor here comes from an adult in good health.

The rearrangement uses TRBV27 and TRBJ1-1; no clear D gene. Trimming took 8 bases from V and 0 from J, leaving 10 bases between them. Germline loops: CDR1 MNHEY, CDR2 SMNVEV (reference sequence). CDR3 size: 13 residues. CDR3 in amino acids: CASWRVVNTEAFF. In nucleotides, the CDR3 is TGTGCCAGCTGGAGGGTCGTGAACACTGAAGCTTTCTTT.

V is TRBV4-2 and J is TRBJ2-7; 7 positions agree with TRBD2. There are 14 residues in the CDR3. Losses at the gene ends were 1 base for V and 3 bases for J; bases not matched to a gene: 3. The germline V gene has CDR1 LGHNA and CDR2 YNFKEQ. The CDR3 DNA reads as TGTGCCAGCAGCCAAGGAGCGGGGAGCTACGAGCAGTACTTC. Its protein product is CASSQGAGSYEQYF.

This chain joins TRBV29-1 and TRBJ2-1, with a tentative D call TRBD2 (6 bases). The CDR3 extends over 16 amino acids. The germline V and J ends were trimmed by 4 bases and 3 bases, with 19 bases remaining between them. CDR1 SQVTM and CDR2 ANQGSEA come from the germline V gene. CDR3 sequence (DNA): TGCAGCGTTGCCCCACTAGCCTTGGACCTCTACAATGAGCAGTTCTTC. The encoded protein is CSVAPLALDLYNEQFF.

This CDR3 is CASSEDWPSTDTQYF. Here the CDR3 DNA reads TGCGCCAGCAGTGAGGACTGGCCTAGCACAGATACGCAGTATTTT. This chain connects TRBV10-1 to TRBJ2-3; D is ambiguous. Trimming left V 2 bases short and J 0 bases short, with 9 bases between. CDR1 and CDR2 (germline): WNHNN, SYGVQD (reference sequence). CDR3 length equals 15 residues.

This chain connects TRBV24-1 to TRBJ2-2; D call uncertain. CDR3 size: 17 residues. Germline V gene data show CDR1 as KGHDR and CDR2 as SFDVKD. V was clipped by 0 bases and J by 1 base, with 11 bases between them. CDR3 sequence: CATSDLRSVGNTGELFF. Here the CDR3 DNA reads TGTGCCACCAGTGATTTGCGGTCGGTGGGGAACACCGGGGAGCTGTTTTTT.

The V call is TRBV11-3, the J call TRBJ2-1, with TRBD2 matching over 9 bases. This CDR3 has 15 residues. Germline CDR1 and CDR2: SGHNT and YENEEA. Losses at the gene ends were 4 bases for V and 9 bases for J; bases not matched to a gene: 10. The CDR3 nucleotides read TGTGCCAGCAGCTGGGTAGCGGGAGTGGAAGGTGAGCAGTTCTTC. It encodes CASSWVAGVEGEQFF.

The J gene is TRBJ2-2, the V gene TRBV7-9, with a tentative D call TRBD2 (5 bases). The length of the CDR3 is 14 residues. From germline, CDR1 is SEHNR and CDR2 FQNEAQ (reference sequence). V was trimmed by 4 bases and J by 3 bases, leaving 9 bases between them. The CDR3, as DNA: TGTGCCAGCAGCTCACGGGGTTACACCGGGGAGCTGTTTTTT. Protein: CASSSRGYTGELFF.

This clone was recorded a few times. The chain links TRBV19 to TRBJ2-7, with D possibly being TRBD1 (6 bases). Germline CDR1 reads LNHDA; CDR2 reads SQIVND (reference sequence). V was cut by 5 bases and J by 5 bases, with 16 bases left in between. This CDR3 contains 14 residues. The CDR3 DNA reads TGTGCCAGTAGTGTAACAGGGAACCTCGACGAGCAGTACTTC. Encoded protein: CASSVTGNLDEQYF.

The rearrangement links TRBV6-5 to TRBJ1-1; D perhaps matches TRBD1 (6 bases). This CDR3 region has 14 residues. V shed 4 bases and J shed 5 bases, with 14 bases lying between them. The V gene's germline CDR1 is MNHEY and CDR2 SVGAGI. The CDR3 DNA is TGTGCCAGCAGTTGGACGGGGGCTCTGACTGAAGCTTTCTTT. The encoded protein is CASSWTGALTEAFF.

This rearrangement joins TRBV29-1 to TRBJ1-1; D gene unclear. V lost 1 base and J lost 4, with 13 bases in between. This CDR3 has 14 amino acids. Germline loops: CDR1 SQVTM, CDR2 ANQGSEA. CDR3 sequence: CSVEVWGGGTEAFF. The DNA of the CDR3 is TGCAGCGTTGAAGTATGGGGTGGCGGCACTGAAGCTTTCTTT.

The chain recombines TRBV6-6 with TRBJ2-7, with TRBD2 identical over 8 bases. The CDR3 is 14 residues long. V lost 7 bases to trimming and J lost 5 bases; unmatched junction nucleotides: 10. CDR1 is MNHNY, CDR2 SVGAGI, per germline (reference sequence). The CDR3 nucleotides read TGTGCCAGCACACCTCGGCGGGAGGCCCACGAGCAGTACTTC. Amino acid sequence: CASTPRREAHEQYF.

The rearrangement uses TRBV29-1 and TRBJ1-2, with D tentatively TRBD1 (5 bases). This CDR3 contains 11 residues. The germline gives CDR1 SQVTM, CDR2 ANQGSEA. The ends were cut back, 4 bases at V and 3 bases at J, with 6 bases in the middle. CDR3 residues: CSVVGDYGYTF. CDR3 sequence (DNA): TGCAGCGTTGTAGGGGACTATGGCTACACCTTC. Using reference TRBV29-1 and TRBJ1-2 for the parts outside the CDR3, the full variable domain is SAVISQKPSRDICQRGTSLTIQCQVDSQVTMMFWYRQQPGQSLTLIATANQGSEATYESGFVIDKFPISRPNLTFSTLTVSNMSPEDSSIYLCSVVGDYGYTFGSGTRLTVV.

This clone occurred a few times. The chain combines TRBV15 with TRBJ1-5; 9 nucleotides match TRBD1. J lost 7 bases, V lost 1 base, and 5 bases had no gene match. This CDR3 has 15 amino acids. Germline V gene sequence: CDR1 LNHNV, CDR2 YYDKDF (reference sequence). The CDR3 DNA reads TGTGCCACCAGCAGAGGGACAGGGGCTGGCCAGCCCCAGCATTTT. Its protein is CATSRGTGAGQPQHF.

The V and J genes are TRBV11-2 and TRBJ2-1; possibly TRBD1 for D (5 bases). The CDR3 extends over 13 amino acids. Germline V lookup: CDR1 SGHAT, CDR2 FQNNGV. Trimming left V 6 bases short and J 9 bases short, with 15 bases between. The CDR3 sequence is CASRSDQGSEQFF. The CDR3 coding sequence is TGTGCCAGCAGGTCAGACCAGGGTAGTGAGCAGTTCTTC. Variable domain in full (rest from reference TRBV11-2 and TRBJ2-1): EAGVAQSPRYKIIEKRQSVAFWCNPISGHATLYWYQQILGQGPKLLIQFQNNGVVDDSQLPKDRFSAERLKGVDSTLKIQPAKLEDSAVYLCASRSDQGSEQFFGPGTRLTVL.

This chain uses TRBV6-1 with TRBJ2-1; no firm D call. The CDR3 is 16 amino acids. With 2 bases removed from V and 0 bases from J, the gap between germline ends came to 11 bases. CDR1 is MNHNS, CDR2 SASEGT, per germline. CDR3 protein: CASSEFGGISYNEQFF. In DNA, the CDR3 is TGTGCCAGCAGTGAATTCGGCGGTATCTCCTACAATGAGCAGTTCTTC.

This clone was observed a few times. The chain uses TRBV12-3 or TRBV12-4 and TRBJ1-6; D not certain. V lost 3 bases and J lost 7, with 7 bases in between. This CDR3 comprises 13 residues. As DNA, the CDR3 is TGTGCCAGCAGTTTCGGCGGGAATTCACCCCTCCACTTT. Its translation is CASSFGGNSPLHF.

The chain combines TRBV2 with TRBJ2-7, with 8 nucleotides matching TRBD2. The trim removed 4 bases at V and 7 bases at J, leaving 18 bases unmatched. This CDR3 contains 17 residues. CDR1 is SNHLY, CDR2 FYNNEI, per germline. The CDR3 reads CASSVQRGGAPVSEQYF. The CDR3 DNA reads TGTGCCAGCAGTGTCCAACGGGGGGGGGCGCCGGTATCTGAGCAGTACTTC.

The genes are TRBV3-1 (or the pseudogene TRBV3-2) and TRBJ2-1; 7 nucleotides line up with TRBD1. This CDR3 is 15 amino acids long. The trim removed 4 bases at V and 6 bases at J, leaving 9 bases unmatched. Germline CDR1 and CDR2: LGHDT and YNNKEL (reference sequence). The CDR3 is CASSLDRVQVNEQFF. CDR3 in DNA: TGTGCCAGCAGCCTCGACAGGGTCCAGGTCAATGAGCAGTTCTTC.

The CDR3 sequence is CASSVHGSSSYEQYF. CDR3 DNA: TGTGCCAGCAGCGTACACGGCAGTAGCTCCTACGAGCAGTACTTC. The genes are TRBV6-5 and TRBJ2-7, with D uncertain. V lost 6 bases to trimming and J lost 0 bases, with 15 bases between them. Germline V CDR1 and CDR2: MNHEY, SVGAGI. The CDR3 sequence is 15 residues long.

This rearrangement joins TRBV27 to TRBJ1-6; D gene ambiguous. Trimming removed 2 bases from V and 5 bases from J, with 10 bases in between. CDR1 is MNHEY and CDR2 is SMNVEV in the germline V gene (reference sequence). CDR3 length: 15 residues. DNA of the CDR3: TGTGCCAGCAGTTTAATGGGCACAGATAATTCACCCCTCCACTTT. Translated, it gives CASSLMGTDNSPLHF.

J is TRBJ1-3 and V is TRBV18; D perhaps matches TRBD1 (6 bases). The ends were cut back, 3 bases at V and 0 bases at J, with 9 bases in the middle. Germline CDR1 is KGHSH and CDR2 is LQKENI. The CDR3 consists of 15 residues. As DNA, the CDR3 is TGTGCCAGCTCACCTTACAGGGACTCTGGAAACACCATATATTTT. Translated: CASSPYRDSGNTIYF.

This rearrangement joins TRBV4-2 to TRBJ2-1; TRBD2 matches 14 bases. Germline lookup yields CDR1 LGHNA and CDR2 YNFKEQ. CDR3 length: 16 residues. Trimming at V came to 2 bases and at J to 8 bases, leaving 5 bases not matched to a gene. In DNA form, the CDR3 reads TGTGCCAGCAGCCAACCCGGGACTAGCGGGAGACATGAGCAGTTCTTC. Residues: CASSQPGTSGRHEQFF.

This chain uses TRBV12-3 or TRBV12-4 with TRBJ1-2, with TRBD1 matching 7 bases. After removal of 6 bases from V and 5 bases from J, the junction contained 6 bases not matched to a gene. The CDR3 covers 13 residues. CDR3 DNA: TGTGCCAGCAGCTGGGGACAGATATATGGCTACACCTTC. The encoded protein is CASSWGQIYGYTF.